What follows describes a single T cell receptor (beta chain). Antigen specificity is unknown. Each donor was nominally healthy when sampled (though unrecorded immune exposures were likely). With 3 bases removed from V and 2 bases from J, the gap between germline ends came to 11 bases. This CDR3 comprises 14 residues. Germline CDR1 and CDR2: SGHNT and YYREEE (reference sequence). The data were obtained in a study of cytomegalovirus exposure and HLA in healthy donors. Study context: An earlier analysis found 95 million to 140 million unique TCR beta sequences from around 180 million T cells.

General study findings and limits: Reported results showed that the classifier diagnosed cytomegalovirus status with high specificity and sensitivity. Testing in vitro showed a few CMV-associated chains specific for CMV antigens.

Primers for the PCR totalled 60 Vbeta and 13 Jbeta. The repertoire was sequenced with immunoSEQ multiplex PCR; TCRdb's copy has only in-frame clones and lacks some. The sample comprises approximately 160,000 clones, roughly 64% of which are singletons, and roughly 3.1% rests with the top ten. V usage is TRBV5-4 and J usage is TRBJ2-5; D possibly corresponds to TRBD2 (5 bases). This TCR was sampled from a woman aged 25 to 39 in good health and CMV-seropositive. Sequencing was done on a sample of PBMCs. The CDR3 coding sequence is TGTGCCAGCAGCTCCAAAGCGGTACAAGAGACCCAGTACTTC. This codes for CASSSKAVQETQYF.